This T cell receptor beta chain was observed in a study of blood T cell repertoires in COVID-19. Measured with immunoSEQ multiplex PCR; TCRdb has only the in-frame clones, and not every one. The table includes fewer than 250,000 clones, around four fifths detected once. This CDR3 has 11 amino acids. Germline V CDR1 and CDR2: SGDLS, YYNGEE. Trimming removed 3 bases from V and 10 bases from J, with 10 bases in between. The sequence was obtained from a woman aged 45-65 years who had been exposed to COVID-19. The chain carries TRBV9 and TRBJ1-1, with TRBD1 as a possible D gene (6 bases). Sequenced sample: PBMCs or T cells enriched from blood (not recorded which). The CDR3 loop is CASSGTERAFF. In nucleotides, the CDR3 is TGTGCCAGCAGCGGGACAGAGCGAGCTTTCTTT. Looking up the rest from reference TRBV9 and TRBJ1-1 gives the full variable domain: DSGVTQTPKHLITATGQRVTLRCSPRSGDLSVYWYQQSLDQGLQFLIQYYNGEERAKGNILERFSAQQFPDLHSELNLSSLELGDSALYFCASSGTERAFFGQGTRLTVV.